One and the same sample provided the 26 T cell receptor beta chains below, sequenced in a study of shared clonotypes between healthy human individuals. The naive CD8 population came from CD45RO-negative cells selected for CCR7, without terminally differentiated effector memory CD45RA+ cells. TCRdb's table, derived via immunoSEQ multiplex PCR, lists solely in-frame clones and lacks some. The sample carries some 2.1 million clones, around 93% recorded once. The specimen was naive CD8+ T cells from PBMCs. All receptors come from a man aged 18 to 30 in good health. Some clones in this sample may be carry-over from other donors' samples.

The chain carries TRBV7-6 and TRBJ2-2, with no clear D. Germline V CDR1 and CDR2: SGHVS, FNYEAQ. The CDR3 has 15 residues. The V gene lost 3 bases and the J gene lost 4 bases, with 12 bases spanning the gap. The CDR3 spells CASSFGDLGTGELFF. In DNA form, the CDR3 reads TGTGCCAGCAGCTTTGGGGATCTGGGCACCGGGGAGCTGTTTTTT.

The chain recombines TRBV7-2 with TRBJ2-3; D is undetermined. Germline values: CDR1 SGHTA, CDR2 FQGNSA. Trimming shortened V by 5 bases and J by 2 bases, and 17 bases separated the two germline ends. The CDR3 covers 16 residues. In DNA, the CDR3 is TGTGCCAGCAGCCCGGGCATATTTCCCCTCACAGATACGCAGTATTTT. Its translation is CASSPGIFPLTDTQYF.

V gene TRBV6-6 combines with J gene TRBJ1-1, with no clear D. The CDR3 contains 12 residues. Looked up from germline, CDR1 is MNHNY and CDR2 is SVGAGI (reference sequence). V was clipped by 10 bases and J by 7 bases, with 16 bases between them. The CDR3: CATGAGNFEAFF. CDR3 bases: TGTGCCACGGGAGCGGGTAACTTTGAAGCTTTCTTT.

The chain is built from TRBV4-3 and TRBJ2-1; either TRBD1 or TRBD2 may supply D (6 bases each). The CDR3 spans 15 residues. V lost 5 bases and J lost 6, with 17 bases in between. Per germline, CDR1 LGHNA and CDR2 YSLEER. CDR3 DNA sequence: TGCGCCAGCAGCTACTTGACGGGGGCGGGCAATGAGCAGTTCTTC. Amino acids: CASSYLTGAGNEQFF.

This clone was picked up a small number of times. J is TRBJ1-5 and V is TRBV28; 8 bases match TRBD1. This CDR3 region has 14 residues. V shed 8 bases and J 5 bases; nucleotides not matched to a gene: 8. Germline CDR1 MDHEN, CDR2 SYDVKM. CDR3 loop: CASFNDRGDQPQHF. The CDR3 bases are TGTGCCAGCTTCAACGACAGGGGCGATCAGCCCCAGCATTTT.

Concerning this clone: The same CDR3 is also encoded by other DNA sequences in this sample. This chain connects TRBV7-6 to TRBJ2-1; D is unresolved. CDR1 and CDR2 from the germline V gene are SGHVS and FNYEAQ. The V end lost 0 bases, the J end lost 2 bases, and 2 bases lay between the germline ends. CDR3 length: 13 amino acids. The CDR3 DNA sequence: TGTGCCAGCAGCTTAGCGGCCTACAATGAGCAGTTCTTC. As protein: CASSLAAYNEQFF.

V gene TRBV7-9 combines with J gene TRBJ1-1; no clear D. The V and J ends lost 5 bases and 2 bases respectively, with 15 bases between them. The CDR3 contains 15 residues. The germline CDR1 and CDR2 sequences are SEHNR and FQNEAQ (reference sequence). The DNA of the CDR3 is TGTGCCAGCAGCCCCCGGACGGGGATTAACACTGAAGCTTTCTTT. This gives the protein CASSPRTGINTEAFF.

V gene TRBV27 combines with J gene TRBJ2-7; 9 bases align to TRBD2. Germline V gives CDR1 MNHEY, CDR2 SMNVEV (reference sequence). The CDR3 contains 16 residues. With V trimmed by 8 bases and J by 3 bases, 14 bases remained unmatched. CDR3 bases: TGTGCCAGCGCTTTGCGGGGGGGACAGACAAGCTACGAGCAGTACTTC. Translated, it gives CASALRGGQTSYEQYF.

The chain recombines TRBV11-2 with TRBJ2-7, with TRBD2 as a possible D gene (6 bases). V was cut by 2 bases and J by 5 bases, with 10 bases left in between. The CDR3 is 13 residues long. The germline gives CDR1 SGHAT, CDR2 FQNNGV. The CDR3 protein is CASSLSASDEQYF. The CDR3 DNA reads TGTGCCAGCAGCTTAAGCGCTAGCGACGAGCAGTACTTC.

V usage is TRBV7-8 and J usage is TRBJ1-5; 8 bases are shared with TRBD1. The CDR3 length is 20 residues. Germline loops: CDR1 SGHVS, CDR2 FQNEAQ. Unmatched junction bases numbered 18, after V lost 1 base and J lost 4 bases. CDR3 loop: CASSLGRTGSVWGRNQPQHF. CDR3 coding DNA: TGTGCCAGCAGCTTAGGAAGGACAGGGTCAGTTTGGGGACGGAATCAGCCCCAGCATTTT.

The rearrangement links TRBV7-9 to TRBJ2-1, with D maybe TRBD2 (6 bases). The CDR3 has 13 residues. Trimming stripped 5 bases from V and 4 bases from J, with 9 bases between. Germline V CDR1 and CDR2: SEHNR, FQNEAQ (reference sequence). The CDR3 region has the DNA TGTGCCAGCAGCATCGGGAGTTACAATGAGCAGTTCTTC. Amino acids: CASSIGSYNEQFF.

CDR3 amino acids: CASSLASSDTQYF. The CDR3 DNA sequence: TGCGCCAGCAGCTTGGCCAGCTCAGATACGCAGTATTTT. The rearrangement links TRBV5-1 to TRBJ2-3; no definite D call. The CDR3 loop spans 13 amino acids. Germline V CDR1 and CDR2: SGHRS, YFSETQ. The V end lost 0 bases, the J end lost 4 bases, and 6 bases lay between the germline ends. The full variable domain, in which reference TRBV5-1 and TRBJ2-3 provide the parts outside the CDR3, is KAGVTQTPRYLIKTRGQQVTLSCSPISGHRSVSWYQQTPGQGLQFLFEYFSETQRNKGNFPGRFSGRQFSNSRSEMNVSTLELGDSALYLCASSLASSDTQYFGPGTRLTVL.

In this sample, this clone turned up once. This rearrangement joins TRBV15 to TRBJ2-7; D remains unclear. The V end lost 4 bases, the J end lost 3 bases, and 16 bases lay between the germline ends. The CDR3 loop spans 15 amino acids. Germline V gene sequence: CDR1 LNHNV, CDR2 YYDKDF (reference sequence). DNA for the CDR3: TGTGCCACCAGCATACTCCGGAGTGGCGGCTACGAGCAGTACTTC. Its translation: CATSILRSGGYEQYF. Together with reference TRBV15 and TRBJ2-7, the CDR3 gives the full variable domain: DAMVIQNPRYQVTQFGKPVTLSCSQTLNHNVMYWYQQKSSQAPKLLFHYYDKDFNNEADTPDNFQSRRPNTSFCFLDIRSPGLGDTAMYLCATSILRSGGYEQYFGPGTRLTVT.

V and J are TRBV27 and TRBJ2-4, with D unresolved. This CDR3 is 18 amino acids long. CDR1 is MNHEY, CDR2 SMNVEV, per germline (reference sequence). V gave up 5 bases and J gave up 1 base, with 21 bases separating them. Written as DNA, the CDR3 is TGTGCCAGCAGTCGTCAACCCGGATTGGTGTTGGCCAAAAACATTCAGTACTTC. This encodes CASSRQPGLVLAKNIQYF.

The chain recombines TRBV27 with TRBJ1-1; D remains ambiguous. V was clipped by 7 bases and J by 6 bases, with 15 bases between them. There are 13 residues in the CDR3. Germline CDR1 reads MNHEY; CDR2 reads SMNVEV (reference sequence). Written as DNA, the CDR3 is TGTGCCAGCACCCCTTACGGAACGGCTGAAGCTTTCTTT. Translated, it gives CASTPYGTAEAFF.

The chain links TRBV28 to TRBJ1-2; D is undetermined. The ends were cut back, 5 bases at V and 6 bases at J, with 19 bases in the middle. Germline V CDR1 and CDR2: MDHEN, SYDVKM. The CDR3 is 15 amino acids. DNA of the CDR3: TGTGCCAGCAGTCCTCCTCGGGGTTTACTTGATGGCTACACCTTC. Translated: CASSPPRGLLDGYTF.

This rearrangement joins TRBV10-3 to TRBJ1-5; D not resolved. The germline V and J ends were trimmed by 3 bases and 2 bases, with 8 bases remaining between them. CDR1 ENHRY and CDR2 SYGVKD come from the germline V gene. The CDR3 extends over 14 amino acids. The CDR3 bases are TGTGCCATCAGTGACCTTGGGGGCAATCAGCCCCAGCATTTT. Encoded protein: CAISDLGGNQPQHF.

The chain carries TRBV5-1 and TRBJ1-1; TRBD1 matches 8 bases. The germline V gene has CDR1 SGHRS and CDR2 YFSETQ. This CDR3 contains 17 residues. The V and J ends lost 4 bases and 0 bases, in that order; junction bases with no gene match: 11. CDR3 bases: TGCGCCAGCAGCCCCGGTCCCGGGACAGGTTTGAACACTGAAGCTTTCTTT. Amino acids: CASSPGPGTGLNTEAFF.

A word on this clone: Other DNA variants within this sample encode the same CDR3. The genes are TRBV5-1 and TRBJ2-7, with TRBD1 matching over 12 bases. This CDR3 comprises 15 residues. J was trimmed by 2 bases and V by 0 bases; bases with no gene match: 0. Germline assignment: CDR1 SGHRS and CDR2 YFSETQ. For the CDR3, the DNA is TGCGCCAGCAGCTTGGGGGACAGGGGGCCCTACGAGCAGTACTTC. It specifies CASSLGDRGPYEQYF.

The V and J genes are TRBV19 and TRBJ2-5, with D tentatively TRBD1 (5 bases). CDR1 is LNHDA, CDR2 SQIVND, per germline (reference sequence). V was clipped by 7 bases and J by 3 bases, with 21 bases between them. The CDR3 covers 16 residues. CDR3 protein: CASTEKTGRVKETQYF. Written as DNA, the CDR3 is TGTGCCAGTACCGAAAAAACAGGCAGGGTGAAAGAGACCCAGTACTTC.

CDR3 coding DNA: TGTGCCAGCAGCCAAGACGGGGGCCGACCCAATGAGCAGTTCTTC. Its translation: CASSQDGGRPNEQFF. V gene TRBV4-2 combines with J gene TRBJ2-1; D tentatively reads TRBD1 or TRBD2 (6 bases each). Trimming shortened V by 0 bases and J by 6 bases, and 12 bases separated the two germline ends. Germline CDR1 LGHNA, CDR2 YNFKEQ. This CDR3 is 15 amino acids long.

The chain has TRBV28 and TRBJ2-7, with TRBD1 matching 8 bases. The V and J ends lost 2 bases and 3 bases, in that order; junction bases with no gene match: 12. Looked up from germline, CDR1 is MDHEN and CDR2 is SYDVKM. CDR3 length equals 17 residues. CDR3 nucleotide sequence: TGTGCCAGCAGTTTAGATCGGAAGGGACAGGTATACTACGAGCAGTACTTC. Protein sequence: CASSLDRKGQVYYEQYF.

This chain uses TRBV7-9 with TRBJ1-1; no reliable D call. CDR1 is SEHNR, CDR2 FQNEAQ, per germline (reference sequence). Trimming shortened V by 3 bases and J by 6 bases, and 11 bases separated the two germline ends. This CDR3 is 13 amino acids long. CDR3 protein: CASSFYSVAEAFF. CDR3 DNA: TGTGCCAGCAGCTTTTACAGCGTTGCTGAAGCTTTCTTT.

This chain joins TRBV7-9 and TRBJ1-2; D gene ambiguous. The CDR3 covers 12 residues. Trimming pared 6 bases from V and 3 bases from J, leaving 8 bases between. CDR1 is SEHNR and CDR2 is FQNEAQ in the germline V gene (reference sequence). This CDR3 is CASSPNHYGYTF. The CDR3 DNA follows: TGTGCCAGCAGTCCGAACCACTATGGCTACACCTTC. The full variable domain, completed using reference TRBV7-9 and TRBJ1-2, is DTGVSQNPRHKITKRGQNVTFRCDPISEHNRLYWYRQTLGQGPEFLTYFQNEAQLEKSRLLSDRFSAERPKGSFSTLEIQRTEQGDSAMYLCASSPNHYGYTFGSGTRLTVV.

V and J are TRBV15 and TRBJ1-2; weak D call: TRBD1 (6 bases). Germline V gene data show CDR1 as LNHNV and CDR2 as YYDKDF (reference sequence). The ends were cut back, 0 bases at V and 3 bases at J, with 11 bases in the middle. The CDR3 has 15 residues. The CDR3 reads CATSRDWGGHYGYTF. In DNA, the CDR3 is TGTGCCACCAGCAGAGATTGGGGGGGCCACTATGGCTACACCTTC.

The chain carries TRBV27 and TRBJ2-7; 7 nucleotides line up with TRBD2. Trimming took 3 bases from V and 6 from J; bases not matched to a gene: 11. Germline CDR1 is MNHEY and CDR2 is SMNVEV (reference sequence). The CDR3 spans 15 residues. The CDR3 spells CASSFLADMVREQYF. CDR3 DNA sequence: TGTGCCAGCAGTTTCCTAGCGGATATGGTGCGCGAGCAGTACTTC.